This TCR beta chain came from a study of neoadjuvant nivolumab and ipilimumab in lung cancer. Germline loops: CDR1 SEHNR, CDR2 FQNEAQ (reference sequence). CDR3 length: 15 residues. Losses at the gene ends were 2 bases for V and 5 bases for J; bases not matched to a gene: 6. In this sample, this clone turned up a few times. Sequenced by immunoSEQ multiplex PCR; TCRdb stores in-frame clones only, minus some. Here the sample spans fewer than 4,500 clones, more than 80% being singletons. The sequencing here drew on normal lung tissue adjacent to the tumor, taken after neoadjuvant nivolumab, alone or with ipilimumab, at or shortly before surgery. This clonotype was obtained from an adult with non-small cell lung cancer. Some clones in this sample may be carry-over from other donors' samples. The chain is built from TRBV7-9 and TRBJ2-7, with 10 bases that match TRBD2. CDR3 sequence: CASSLMVAGGHEQYF. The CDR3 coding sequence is TGTGCCAGCAGCTTAATGGTAGCGGGAGGCCACGAGCAGTACTTC. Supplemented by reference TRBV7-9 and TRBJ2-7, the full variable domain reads DTGVSQNPRHKITKRGQNVTFRCDPISEHNRLYWYRQTLGQGPEFLTYFQNEAQLEKSRLLSDRFSAERPKGSFSTLEIQRTEQGDSAMYLCASSLMVAGGHEQYFGPGTRLTVT.